Below, 2 T cell receptor beta chains from the same sample are listed, as sequenced in a study of PD-1 blockade in classical Hodgkin lymphoma. Repertoires were generated with immunoSEQ multiplex PCR, while TCRdb's copy carries only in-frame clones and drops some. The repertoire holds roughly 16,000 clones, with around 90% as singletons. Time point in this sample: newly diagnosed, previously untreated cHL patient sample. Sequenced material: peripheral blood mononuclear cells (PBMCs). The source is a human donor with classical Hodgkin lymphoma.

The chain couples TRBV6-5 to TRBJ1-2; 8 positions agree with TRBD1. Germline V gene sequence: CDR1 MNHEY, CDR2 SVGAGI. J lost 4 bases, V lost 5 bases, and 6 bases had no gene match. CDR3 length equals 14 residues. CDR3 loop: CASSKTTGGYGYTF. CDR3 DNA sequence: TGTGCCAGCAGTAAAACTACAGGGGGCTATGGCTACACCTTC.

V is TRBV18 and J is TRBJ2-1; TRBD2 matches 8 bases. The CDR3 is made up of 18 amino acids. Trimming cost V 1 base and J 0 bases; bases outside gene matches: 8. Germline CDR1 is KGHSH and CDR2 is LQKENI. The CDR3 loop reads CASSPQLADSFSYNEQFF. CDR3 in DNA: TGTGCCAGCTCACCACAACTAGCGGATAGTTTCTCCTACAATGAGCAGTTCTTC.